Listed below are T cell receptor beta chains from one sample, sequenced in a study of T cell responses to AZD1222 COVID-19 vaccine. The assay was immunoSEQ multiplex PCR, and TCRdb's table has in-frame clones only and misses some. The sample contains 140,000 to 150,000 clones, about 93% of which appear only once. The sequences come from peripheral blood, collected on day 0 of MenACWY control vaccination. These receptors were obtained from an adult in good health. The CDR3 runs from the conserved cysteine through the conserved F or W. D genes are given only for firm matches. Clone sizes are given selectively: once, few, many, or a class where the clone is expanded.

clone_size d_call j_call v_call cdr3_nt cdr3_aa
. TRBD2 TRBJ2-1 TRBV3-1/TRBV3-2 TGTGCCAGCAGCCTTAGCGGGGGTGGGCATGATGAGCAGTTCTTC CASSLSGGGHDEQFF
once . TRBJ2-2 TRBV18 TGTGCCAGCTCACCACTGCTAATCACCGGGGAGCTGTTTTTT CASSPLLITGELFF
. TRBD1 TRBJ1-5 TRBV19 TGTGCCAGTGGACAGGGAGAGACCCAGCATTTT CASGQGETQHF
few TRBD2 TRBJ2-7 TRBV19 TGTGCCAGTAGTATAGGACTAGCGGGGACCTACGAGCAGTACTTC CASSIGLAGTYEQYF
. . TRBJ1-4 TRBV20-1 TGCAGTGCTAGTGTGGGTGAAAAACTGTTTTTT CSASVGEKLFF
. . TRBJ1-4 TRBV5-1 TGCGCCAGCAGCTTGGGACAAATTAATGAAAAACTGTTTTTT CASSLGQINEKLFF
. . TRBJ2-7 TRBV7-9 TGTGCCAGCAGTCCCAGCTCCTACGAGCAGTACTTC CASSPSSYEQYF
. . TRBJ1-2 TRBV2 TGTGCCAGCAGGCTCCTTCAGGGGAGAGGTGGCTACACCTTC CASRLLQGRGGYTF
. TRBD1 TRBJ2-3 TRBV7-8 TGTGCCAGCAGCCCATCCAGGGGGAAAAGGACAGATACGCAGTATTTT CASSPSRGKRTDTQYF
. TRBD1 TRBJ1-2 TRBV5-6 TGTGCCAGCAGCCCTCGGACAGGGTACGCCTATGGCTACACCTTC CASSPRTGYAYGYTF
. . TRBJ2-7 TRBV11-1 TGTGCCAGCACCTCTGGACCACTCACCATCTACGAGCAGTACTTC CASTSGPLTIYEQYF
. . TRBJ2-7 TRBV21-1 TGTGCCAGCAGCAGTACGAGACGGACCTTC CASSSTRRTF
once . TRBJ2-5 TRBV19 TGTGCCAGTAGTATTCGGGAGACCCAGTACTTC CASSIRETQYF
. . TRBJ2-6 TRBV7-3 TGTGCCAGCAGCCCTCGACAGGAGTACTCTGGGGCCAACGTCCTGACTTTC CASSPRQEYSGANVLTF
few . TRBJ2-1 TRBV4-2 TGTGCCAGCAGCCAAGTTTTAGGGGGGGCCCCCAATGAGCAGTTCTTC CASSQVLGGAPNEQFF
. . TRBJ2-7 TRBV4-1 TGCGCCAGCAGCCAAGAGGGTGCGACGGGGGCAATTACCTACGAGCAGTACTTC CASSQEGATGAITYEQYF
. . TRBJ2-1 TRBV24-1 TGTGCCACCAGTGGCCTAGCGAGGAGCTCCTACAATGAGCAGTTCTTC CATSGLARSSYNEQFF
. TRBD1 TRBJ2-7 TRBV3-1/TRBV3-2 TGTGCCAGCAGCTTATTGACAGGGGACGAGCAGTACTTC CASSLLTGDEQYF